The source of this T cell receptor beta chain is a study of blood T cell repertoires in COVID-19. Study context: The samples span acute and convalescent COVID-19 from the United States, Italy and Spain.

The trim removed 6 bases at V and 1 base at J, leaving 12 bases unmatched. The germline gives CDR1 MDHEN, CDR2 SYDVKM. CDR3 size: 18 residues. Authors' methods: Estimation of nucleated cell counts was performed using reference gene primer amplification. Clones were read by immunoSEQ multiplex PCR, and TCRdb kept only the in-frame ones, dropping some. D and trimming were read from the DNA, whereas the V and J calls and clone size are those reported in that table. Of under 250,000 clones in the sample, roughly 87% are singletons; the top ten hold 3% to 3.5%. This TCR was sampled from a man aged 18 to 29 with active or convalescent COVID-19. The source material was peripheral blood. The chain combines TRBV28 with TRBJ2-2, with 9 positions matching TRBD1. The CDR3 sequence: CASRGAPGQGRNTGELFF. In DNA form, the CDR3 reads TGTGCCAGCAGAGGGGCCCCGGGACAGGGTAGGAACACCGGGGAGCTGTTTTTT.